A single sample is the source of the 28 T cell receptor beta chains below, sequenced in a study of cytomegalovirus exposure and HLA in healthy donors. The PCR ran on 60 Vbeta and 13 Jbeta primers. Clones were read by immunoSEQ multiplex PCR, and TCRdb kept only the in-frame ones, dropping some. This sample yields around 110,000 clones, of which roughly 66% are seen a single time; roughly 2.2% belongs to the top ten. The sample consisted of PBMCs. All receptors derive from a woman under 40 in good health and CMV-seronegative.

This clone showed up just once. Here the CDR3 DNA reads TGTGCCAGCAGCTCCGGGACAGCCCTCTACGAGCAGTACTTC. This codes for CASSSGTALYEQYF. The chain joins TRBV7-6 to TRBJ2-7, with 7 nucleotides matching TRBD1. Germline V CDR1 and CDR2: SGHVS, FNYEAQ. Trimming took 4 bases from V and 3 from J; bases not matched to a gene: 6. This CDR3 is 14 amino acids long.

The V and J genes are TRBV4-2 and TRBJ2-2; D unclear. Germline CDR1 and CDR2: LGHNA and YNFKEQ. This CDR3 has 15 residues. V was shortened by 1 base and J by 3 bases, with 9 bases between the two germline ends. CDR3 loop: CASSQVADDTGELFF. In nucleotides, the CDR3 is TGTGCCAGCAGCCAAGTTGCGGATGACACCGGGGAGCTGTTTTTT.

With respect to this clone: Likely a read error: the CDR3 ends without its conserved phenylalanine or tryptophan. The chain uses TRBV7-2 and TRBJ2-2, with D uncertain. V gave up 4 bases and J gave up 0 bases, with 6 bases separating them. The CDR3 consists of 14 residues. Germline loops: CDR1 SGHTA, CDR2 FQGNSA. Written as DNA, the CDR3 is TGTGCCAGCAGCTCTTTTTCGAACACCGGGGAGCTGTTTTCT. This sequence encodes CASSSFSNTGELFS.

The chain combines TRBV4-1 with TRBJ2-1, with a possible D match to TRBD2 (5 bases). The V gene lost 3 bases and the J gene lost 2 bases, with 8 bases spanning the gap. The CDR3 runs 14 residues. Germline CDR1 reads MGHRA; CDR2 reads YSYEKL. The CDR3 sequence is CASSQPGTYNEQFF. CDR3 bases: TGCGCCAGCAGCCAGCCCGGGACCTACAATGAGCAGTTCTTC.

This chain connects TRBV13 to TRBJ2-5; TRBD1 agrees at 9 bases. The better agreement between TRBJ2-7 and the DNA end casts doubt on the J call. This CDR3 comprises 15 residues. The germline CDR1 and CDR2 sequences are PRHDT and FYEKMQ (reference sequence). The CDR3 nucleotides read TGTGCCAGCAGCTTAGCAGGGACAGGGAGCTACGAGCAGTACTTC. It translates to CASSLAGTGSYEQYF.

This clone was counted between two and nine times. This chain connects TRBV7-9 to TRBJ2-2; possibly TRBD1 for D (5 bases). Germline V gives CDR1 SEHNR, CDR2 FQNEAQ (reference sequence). The CDR3 is 14 residues long. Trimming took off 4 bases at V and 5 bases at J, with 11 bases between the two ends. As DNA, the CDR3 is TGTGCCAGCAGCTCCCTACAGGAGACCGGGGAGCTGTTTTTT. It translates to CASSSLQETGELFF.

This clone was counted between two and nine times. The genes are TRBV7-9 and TRBJ2-1, with TRBD2 identical over 12 bases. The V gene's germline CDR1 is SEHNR and CDR2 FQNEAQ (reference sequence). V was pared by 5 bases and J by 4 bases, with 3 bases of the junction left unmatched. The CDR3 is made up of 15 amino acids. The CDR3 DNA reads as TGTGCCAGCAGCGTAACTAGCGGGAGGTACAATGAGCAGTTCTTC. The encoded protein is CASSVTSGRYNEQFF. Full variable domain (outside the CDR3, taken from reference TRBV7-9 and TRBJ2-1): DTGVSQNPRHKITKRGQNVTFRCDPISEHNRLYWYRQTLGQGPEFLTYFQNEAQLEKSRLLSDRFSAERPKGSFSTLEIQRTEQGDSAMYLCASSVTSGRYNEQFFGPGTRLTVL.

The chain joins TRBV6-1 to TRBJ2-1, with TRBD2 identical over 10 bases. CDR1 is MNHNS, CDR2 SASEGT, per germline. The CDR3 consists of 15 residues. Losses at the gene ends were 6 bases for V and 5 bases for J; bases not matched to a gene: 7. CDR3 region: CASRSSGRANNEQFF. CDR3 DNA sequence: TGTGCCAGCAGGTCAAGCGGGAGGGCTAACAATGAGCAGTTCTTC.

The CDR3 sequence: CASSTASLDTQYF. The CDR3 DNA sequence: TGTGCCAGTAGTACGGCTAGCCTGGATACGCAGTATTTT. The gene calls are TRBV19 and TRBJ2-3; a weak D match, TRBD2 (5 bases). CDR3 length: 13 residues. Germline V gene data show CDR1 as LNHDA and CDR2 as SQIVND (reference sequence). The ends were cut back, 4 bases at V and 6 bases at J, with 11 bases in the middle. The full variable domain, rest sourced from reference TRBV19 and TRBJ2-3, is DGGITQSPKYLFRKEGQNVTLSCEQNLNHDAMYWYRQDPGQGLRLIYYSQIVNDFQKGDIAEGYSVSREKKESFPLTVTSAQKNPTAFYLCASSTASLDTQYFGPGTRLTVL.

There are a few counts of this clone. A junction end diverges from the germline sequence, so it may reflect a read error. This chain connects TRBV7-7 to TRBJ2-5, with 8 positions matching TRBD1. The germline V gene has CDR1 SSHAT and CDR2 FNYEAQ (reference sequence). There are 16 residues in the CDR3. CDR3: CASSLAPTGAGETQYF. CDR3 DNA: TGTGCTAGCAGCTTAGCGCCGACAGGGGCAGGAGAGACCCAGTACTTC.

This clone was counted a few times. The chain employs TRBV7-2 and TRBJ2-7; the match to TRBD1 covers 10 bases. Germline-derived CDR1 and CDR2 are SGHTA and FQGNSA. V was clipped by 6 bases and J by 2 bases; unmatched bases: 7. CDR3 length: 15 amino acids. The CDR3 nucleotides are TGTGCCAGCAGGAGGGACAGGGGATACACCTACGAGCAGTACTTC. Translation: CASRRDRGYTYEQYF.

This clone came up a few times. The chain carries TRBV5-8 and TRBJ1-2, with TRBD1 matching over 10 bases. J gave up 4 bases and V 5 bases, and 8 bases lay outside the gene matches. This CDR3 is built from 15 residues. Germline loops: CDR1 SGHTS, CDR2 YDEGEE. The chain's CDR3 is CASSETGTGVYGYTF. The CDR3 coding sequence is TGTGCCAGCAGTGAAACCGGGACAGGGGTCTATGGCTACACCTTC.

This clone is a singleton in its sample. This chain uses TRBV28 with TRBJ2-6; D may be TRBD1 (5 bases). The CDR3 is 16 amino acids. Germline CDR1 reads MDHEN; CDR2 reads SYDVKM. V lost 1 base, J lost 2 bases, and 9 bases lay in between. The CDR3 is CASSLLQGAGANVLTF. The DNA for the CDR3 is TGTGCCAGCAGTTTATTACAAGGGGCTGGGGCCAACGTCCTGACTTTC.

The rearrangement links TRBV11-2 to TRBJ2-7; D might be TRBD2 (6 bases). V was cut by 5 bases and J by 0 bases, with 14 bases left in between. This CDR3 contains 15 residues. Germline loops: CDR1 SGHAT, CDR2 FQNNGV. The CDR3 coding sequence is TGTGCCAGCAGCCCGATAATCGGGAGCTCCTACGAGCAGTACTTC. It codes for CASSPIIGSSYEQYF.

The CDR3 DNA sequence: TGTGCCAGCAGCTTAGGGGGCGCGACAGATACGCAGTATTTT. Encoded protein: CASSLGGATDTQYF. The rearrangement uses TRBV11-3 and TRBJ2-3; weak D call: TRBD1 (5 bases). V was shortened by 1 base and J by 3 bases, with 8 bases between the two germline ends. From germline, CDR1 is SGHNT and CDR2 YENEEA. CDR3 size: 14 residues.

The chain combines TRBV5-1 with TRBJ2-3; TRBD1 agrees at 8 bases. From germline, CDR1 is SGHRS and CDR2 YFSETQ. The CDR3 sequence is 15 residues long. J gave up 3 bases and V 0 bases, and 3 bases lay outside the gene matches. The CDR3 DNA sequence: TGCGCCAGCAGCTTGGGTACAGGGGGGACAGATACGCAGTATTTT. This encodes CASSLGTGGTDTQYF.

A few counts support this clone. The gene calls are TRBV7-8 and TRBJ1-5, with 7 bases identical to TRBD1. Trimming took 5 bases from V and 0 from J; bases not matched to a gene: 10. The CDR3 is 17 residues long. CDR1 and CDR2 (germline): SGHVS, FQNEAQ. The CDR3 nucleotides are TGTGCCAGCAGCCCGAGGCCGAGGGGGCCTAGCAATCAGCCCCAGCATTTT. This gives the protein CASSPRPRGPSNQPQHF.

This chain joins TRBV9 and TRBJ1-4, with a tentative D call TRBD1 (5 bases). The length of the CDR3 is 14 residues. Germline assignment: CDR1 SGDLS and CDR2 YYNGEE. The germline V and J ends were trimmed by 4 bases and 8 bases, with 15 bases remaining between them. CDR3 sequence reads: CASSPRGGEEKLFF. In DNA form, the CDR3 reads TGTGCCAGCAGCCCCCGGGGAGGGGAGGAAAAACTGTTTTTT.

The rearrangement joins TRBV7-8 to TRBJ1-2; D possibly corresponds to TRBD1 (5 bases). The ends were cut back, 5 bases at V and 8 bases at J, with 12 bases in the middle. Looked up from germline, CDR1 is SGHVS and CDR2 is FQNEAQ. The CDR3 covers 12 residues. CDR3 DNA sequence: TGTGCCAGCAGCCCCCAGGCAGGGGGCTACACCTTC. This encodes CASSPQAGGYTF.

The rearrangement uses TRBV2 and TRBJ1-1, with D possibly matching TRBD1 (6 bases). The CDR3 length is 13 residues. V lost 6 bases and J 3 bases, leaving 11 bases between the germline ends. CDR1 SNHLY and CDR2 FYNNEI come from the germline V gene. CDR3 sequence reads: CASSATGYTEAFF. Here the CDR3 DNA reads TGTGCCAGCAGCGCTACAGGGTACACTGAAGCTTTCTTT.

DNA of the CDR3: TGTGCCAGCAGCCAGCGACTAGCGGGAGGGTCAGATACGCAGTATTTT. It is translated as CASSQRLAGGSDTQYF. The chain recombines TRBV11-2 with TRBJ2-3, with 14 bases lining up with TRBD2. Trimming at V came to 5 bases and at J to 4 bases, leaving 5 bases not matched to a gene. This CDR3 comprises 16 residues. The germline V gene has CDR1 SGHAT and CDR2 FQNNGV.

Of note for this clone: At the DNA level, this CDR3 is encoded by other sequences in the same sample as well. CDR3 sequence: CASSRGQTNTGELFF. The CDR3 DNA follows: TGTGCCAGCAGCAGGGGACAGACGAACACCGGGGAGCTGTTTTTT. The chain carries TRBV6-5 and TRBJ2-2, with 7 bases that match TRBD1. The germline gives CDR1 MNHEY, CDR2 SVGAGI. The CDR3 has 15 residues. The V gene end was trimmed by 6 bases and the J gene end by 0 bases; junction bases not matched to a gene: 4.

This clone came up a few times. V gene TRBV29-1 combines with J gene TRBJ1-5; 7 bases align to TRBD1. V lost 4 bases and J lost 7; bases outside the gene matches: 7. Germline CDR1 is SQVTM and CDR2 is ANQGSEA. The length of the CDR3 is 13 residues. CDR3 sequence: CSVGEGARQPQHF. The CDR3, as DNA: TGCAGCGTTGGTGAGGGGGCTCGGCAGCCCCAGCATTTT.

J is TRBJ2-2 and V is TRBV11-2; 7 nucleotides align to TRBD2. Trimming removed 6 bases from V and 5 bases from J; junction bases left unmatched: 6. CDR1 and CDR2 (germline): SGHAT, FQNNGV. This CDR3 has 14 amino acids. CDR3 region: CASRTLAATGELFF. The CDR3 bases are TGTGCCAGCAGAACCCTAGCGGCGACCGGGGAGCTGTTTTTT.

The chain links TRBV5-4 to TRBJ1-5; the D gene is possibly TRBD1 (5 bases). CDR3 length: 14 residues. The V gene lost 4 bases and the J gene lost 6 bases, with 14 bases spanning the gap. The germline V gene has CDR1 SGHNT and CDR2 YYREEE (reference sequence). CDR3 sequence: CASSPGRGGQPQHF. The CDR3 bases are TGTGCCAGCAGCCCGGGTAGGGGCGGTCAGCCCCAGCATTTT.

V and J are TRBV6-5 and TRBJ1-6; 9 bases are a match to TRBD1. Germline assignment: CDR1 MNHEY and CDR2 SVGAGI. There are 15 residues in the CDR3. V shed 2 bases, J shed 7 bases, and the junction held 3 bases outside the gene matches. The CDR3: CASSYAGTGNSPLHF. The DNA for the CDR3 is TGTGCCAGCAGTTACGCCGGGACAGGGAATTCACCCCTCCACTTT.

The genes are TRBV5-1 and TRBJ2-1, with no clear D. The CDR3 totals 16 residues. Germline V lookup: CDR1 SGHRS, CDR2 YFSETQ. Trimming took off 0 bases at V and 5 bases at J, with 15 bases between the two ends. The CDR3 sequence: CASSLGGGRQDNEQFF. The CDR3 nucleotides read TGCGCCAGCAGCTTGGGCGGCGGTAGGCAAGACAATGAGCAGTTCTTC.

This sequence joins TRBV2 and TRBJ1-5, with D possibly matching TRBD1 (5 bases). The V end was cut by 3 bases, the J end by 4 bases, with 10 bases between. Germline V CDR1 and CDR2: SNHLY, FYNNEI. This CDR3 has 14 amino acids. In DNA, the CDR3 is TGTGCCAGCAGTGACAGGGTAAAAAATCAGCCCCAGCATTTT. Residues: CASSDRVKNQPQHF.